This T cell receptor (beta chain) was obtained from a study of T cells in women clearing cervical HPV infection. Points from the study as a whole: It is unknown whether associations predate infection; no effector/memory or HPV-specific sorting.

Only in-frame clones appear in the TCRdb table, and some are missing; sequencing was by immunoSEQ multiplex PCR. The repertoire table contains 30,000 to 35,000 clones. About this clone itself: Its antigen is undetermined. One junction end disagrees with the germline gene, perhaps due to a read error. Other nucleotide sequences in the sample specify the same CDR3.

The origin of this receptor is a woman between 18 and 69 years old with a cervical HPV16 infection that either progressed to CIN3+ or cleared (not recorded which). Input material: blood buffy coat.

The sequenced part of the CDR3 DNA is TGCGCCAGCAGCCGACAAGGAAACACA. It specifies CASSRQGNT. The CDR3 in full is CASSRQGNTIYF. The chain recombines TRBV10-2 with TRBJ1-3, with D unresolved. The read terminates 3 residues ahead of where the CDR3 ends, so the germline J gene completes it. The CDR3 consists of 12 residues. The V gene's germline CDR1 is WSHSY and CDR2 SAAADI.